The T cell receptor (beta chain) described here comes from a study of technical replicates of blood from four donors. Trimming removed 5 bases from V and 5 bases from J, with 10 bases in between. CDR3 length: 13 residues. Per the germline V gene, CDR1 is SGHRS and CDR2 is YFSETQ. Using immunoSEQ multiplex PCR, the repertoire was profiled, and TCRdb retains in-frame clones only, with some absent. The table records fewer than 85,000 clones, around 94% of them present only once. The sequence was collected from a human donor in good health. V gene TRBV5-1 combines with J gene TRBJ1-4; D is uncertain. Sequenced material: T cells isolated from PBMCs. The CDR3 DNA reads TGCGCCAGCAGTCACAGCTGGAATGAAAAACTGTTTTTT. It translates to CASSHSWNEKLFF.